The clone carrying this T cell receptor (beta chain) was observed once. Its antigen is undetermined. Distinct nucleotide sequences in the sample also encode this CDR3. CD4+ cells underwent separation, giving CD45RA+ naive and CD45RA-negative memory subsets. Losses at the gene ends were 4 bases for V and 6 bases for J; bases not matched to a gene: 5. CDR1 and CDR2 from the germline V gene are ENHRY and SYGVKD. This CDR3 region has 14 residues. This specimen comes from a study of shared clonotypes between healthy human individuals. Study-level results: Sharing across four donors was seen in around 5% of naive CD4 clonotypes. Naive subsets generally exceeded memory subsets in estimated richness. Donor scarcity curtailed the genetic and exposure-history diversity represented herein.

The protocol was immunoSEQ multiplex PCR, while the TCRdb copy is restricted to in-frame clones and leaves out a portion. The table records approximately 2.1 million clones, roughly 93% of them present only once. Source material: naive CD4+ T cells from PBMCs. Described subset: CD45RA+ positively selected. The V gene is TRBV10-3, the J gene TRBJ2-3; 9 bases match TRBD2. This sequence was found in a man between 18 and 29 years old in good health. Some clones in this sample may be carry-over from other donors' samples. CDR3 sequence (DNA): TGTGCCATCAGTGTACTAGCGGGTTCGGATACGCAGTATTTT. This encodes CAISVLAGSDTQYF.